These 24 T cell receptor beta chains were sequenced from one sample in a study of T-cell memory formation after mild COVID-19 (dated by TCRdb to the early 2020s). Receptors were amplified or captured by 5' RACE. The data were produced on an Illumina NovaSeq 6000. TCRdb reworked the public reads: Q25 trimming with fastp, MiXCR clone assembly, productive beta chains retained. CDR3 protein sequences are deduplicated, and each keeps its most common genes and DNA. The sample records hundreds of thousands of distinct CDR3 sequences, approximately 15% of which are singletons. Clones ranked in the top ten supply 22% of the sample. The sample was PBMCs or a T cell subset sorted from them (not recorded which). Every receptor here comes from a man younger than 35 who had mild COVID-19 (a few samples of this study predate the infection). The sample titles of this study are shuffled in the database, so cell type and time point are left out; the donor was told from shared clones.

This clonotype was found a few times. The V and J genes are TRBV7-2 and TRBJ1-2; no definite D call. Germline V gives CDR1 SGHTA, CDR2 FQGNSA. Trimming removed 3 bases at V and 5 bases at J, with 13 bases between. The CDR3 totals 14 residues. In DNA, the CDR3 is TGTGCCAGCAGCTTGGTCAGCCAGTCTTATGGCTACACCTTC. Its translation is CASSLVSQSYGYTF.

This clonotype was counted only a few times. The chain links TRBV7-2 to TRBJ1-1; D not certain. There are 12 residues in the CDR3. CDR1 SGHTA and CDR2 FQGNSA come from the germline V gene. Trimming removed 5 bases from V and 9 bases from J, with 13 bases in between. CDR3: CASSRTGNKAFF. The CDR3 nucleotides read TGTGCCAGCAGCCGGACGGGGAATAAAGCTTTCTTT. Complete variable domain (other parts from reference TRBV7-2 and TRBJ1-1): GAGVSQSPSNKVTEKGKDVELRCDPISGHTALYWYRQSLGQGLEFLIYFQGNSAPDKSGLPSDRFSAERTGGSVSTLTIQRTQQEDSAVYLCASSRTGNKAFFGQGTRLTVV.

This clonotype was observed a few times. The chain has TRBV3-1 and TRBJ2-3; D remains unclear. Trimming pared 3 bases from V and 4 bases from J, leaving 11 bases between. This CDR3 has 14 amino acids. In germline, CDR1 is LGHDT, CDR2 YNNKEL (reference sequence). The CDR3 sequence: CASSQSFGPDTQYF. Written as DNA, the CDR3 is TGTGCCAGCAGCCAGTCGTTCGGACCAGATACGCAGTATTTT.

This clonotype has at least ten counts. V and J are TRBV5-4 and TRBJ2-3; TRBD2 agrees at 14 bases. The germline gives CDR1 SGHNT, CDR2 YYREEE (reference sequence). V shed 4 bases and J 7 bases; nucleotides not matched to a gene: 5. This CDR3 is 15 amino acids long. The DNA for the CDR3 is TGTGCCAGCAGCGCCGGGACTAGCGGGGGTAATACGCAGTATTTT. Its translation is CASSAGTSGGNTQYF.

The chain recombines TRBV4-1 with TRBJ1-2, with 8 bases matching TRBD1. Per the germline V gene, CDR1 is MGHRA and CDR2 is YSYEKL. The CDR3 runs 15 residues. J was trimmed by 4 bases and V by 0 bases; bases with no gene match: 4. The CDR3, as DNA: TGCGCCAGCAGCCAAGAAACAGGGGGAAGCTATGGCTACACCTTC. It specifies CASSQETGGSYGYTF.

This clonotype was observed a few times. This chain connects TRBV5-1 to TRBJ1-4, with D possibly being TRBD1 (6 bases). This CDR3 region has 14 residues. The V end lost 4 bases, the J end lost 4 bases, and 11 bases lay between the germline ends. CDR1 is SGHRS, CDR2 YFSETQ, per germline. Here the CDR3 reads CASSTGTSNEKLFF. CDR3 nucleotides: TGCGCCAGCAGCACCGGGACAAGTAATGAAAAACTGTTTTTT.

This sequence joins TRBV12-3 or TRBV12-4 and TRBJ1-2; TRBD1 aligns across 7 bases. With V trimmed by 5 bases and J by 4 bases, 13 bases remained unmatched. The CDR3 is 16 amino acids. The CDR3 protein is CASSHLIQTGFYGYTF. The CDR3 DNA follows: TGTGCCAGCAGTCACCTGATCCAGACAGGGTTCTATGGCTACACCTTC.

The rearrangement joins TRBV12-3 or TRBV12-4 to TRBJ2-3, with unresolved D. This CDR3 contains 11 residues. Trimming removed 7 bases from V and 0 bases from J, with 2 bases in between. The chain's CDR3 is CASTSTDTQYF. The CDR3 DNA follows: TGTGCCAGCACTAGCACAGATACGCAGTATTTT.

This clonotype has just a few counts. The rearrangement joins TRBV6-1 to TRBJ1-5; TRBD1 might be the D (6 bases). This CDR3 contains 13 residues. The germline V gene has CDR1 MNHNS and CDR2 SASEGT. Trimming removed 10 bases at V and 3 bases at J, with 13 bases between. In DNA, the CDR3 is TGTGCCACCCGACAGGACCTCAATCAGCCCCAGCATTTT. Encoded protein: CATRQDLNQPQHF.

This clonotype has just a few counts. The rearrangement joins TRBV20-1 to TRBJ2-1, with 12 nucleotides matching TRBD1. CDR1 is DFQATT and CDR2 is SNEGSKA in the germline V gene (reference sequence). J was trimmed by 2 bases and V by 5 bases; bases with no gene match: 1. The CDR3 consists of 14 residues. The CDR3 DNA follows: TGCAGTGCTGGGACAGGGGGCCCCTACAATGAGCAGTTCTTC. Its protein product is CSAGTGGPYNEQFF.

A few counts support this clonotype. One junction end does not reproduce the germline sequence, and a read error may be involved. V gene TRBV27 combines with J gene TRBJ1-5; a weak D match, TRBD1 (5 bases). The germline V gene encodes CDR1 MNHEY and CDR2 SMNVEV (reference sequence). The CDR3 loop spans 8 amino acids. The CDR3 region has the DNA TGTGCCAGCTCCGGGGGGGATTTT. This gives the protein CASSGGDF.

V gene TRBV7-2 combines with J gene TRBJ2-7, with 8 bases fitting TRBD2. Trimming removed 6 bases from V and 4 bases from J; junction bases left unmatched: 8. Per the germline V gene, CDR1 is SGHTA and CDR2 is FQGNSA. CDR3 length: 14 amino acids. The CDR3: CASRRGGTEYEQYF. In DNA, the CDR3 is TGTGCCAGCAGACGGGGGGGCACAGAATACGAGCAGTACTTC.

This clonotype was counted between two and nine times. V usage is TRBV29-1 and J usage is TRBJ2-3, with D perhaps matching TRBD2 (6 bases). This CDR3 has 15 amino acids. Trimming stripped 6 bases from V and 4 bases from J, with 20 bases between. Per germline, CDR1 SQVTM and CDR2 ANQGSEA. Written as DNA, the CDR3 is TGCAGCGTCGAGACATACGATGGGGAGGCAGATACGCAGTATTTT. This encodes CSVETYDGEADTQYF.

This rearrangement joins TRBV4-1 to TRBJ2-7; TRBD2 agrees at 7 bases. V lost 1 base to trimming and J lost 6 bases; unmatched junction nucleotides: 12. Germline CDR1 and CDR2: MGHRA and YSYEKL. The CDR3 consists of 16 residues. Here the CDR3 reads CASSQGILAASTEQYF. CDR3 nucleotides: TGCGCCAGCAGCCAAGGGATTCTAGCGGCGTCGACCGAGCAGTACTTC.

There are a few counts of this clonotype. The V call is TRBV7-9, the J call TRBJ2-1; weak D call: TRBD2 (6 bases). CDR1 is SEHNR, CDR2 FQNEAQ, per germline (reference sequence). The germline V and J ends were trimmed by 8 bases and 10 bases, with 18 bases remaining between them. This CDR3 has 13 amino acids. Written as DNA, the CDR3 is TGTGCCAGCGAGAGACTAGAGGAAGGAGAGCAGTTCTTC. This gives the protein CASERLEEGEQFF.

In this sample, this clonotype turned up a few times. The chain is built from TRBV27 and TRBJ1-1; D not resolved. The germline V gene has CDR1 MNHEY and CDR2 SMNVEV (reference sequence). V was trimmed by 2 bases and J by 1 base, leaving 8 bases between them. The CDR3 sequence is 14 residues long. CDR3 in amino acids: CASSLRHGNTEAFF. For the CDR3, the DNA is TGTGCCAGCAGTTTAAGACACGGGAACACTGAAGCTTTCTTT.

This clonotype occurred many times. This chain links TRBV28 with TRBJ2-5; TRBD2 matches at 10 bases. With 3 bases clipped from V and 1 base from J, the junction kept 2 bases outside the gene matches. The CDR3 extends over 15 amino acids. Germline CDR1 is MDHEN and CDR2 is SYDVKM. CDR3 in amino acids: CASSLLAGAQETQYF. CDR3 nucleotides: TGTGCCAGCAGTTTGCTAGCGGGGGCCCAAGAGACCCAGTACTTC.

V is TRBV9 and J is TRBJ1-1; D unresolved. In germline, CDR1 is SGDLS, CDR2 YYNGEE. The CDR3 spans 15 residues. Trimming removed 4 bases at V and 5 bases at J, with 18 bases between. In DNA, the CDR3 is TGTGCCAGCAGCCCCCTTGGGGAAAGAGGGACTGAAGCTTTCTTT. Translated: CASSPLGERGTEAFF.

The sample holds a few counts of this clonotype. J is TRBJ1-2 and V is TRBV11-2; D perhaps matches TRBD1 (5 bases). Germline CDR1 is SGHAT and CDR2 is FQNNGV. V was clipped by 4 bases and J by 7 bases, with 13 bases between them. The CDR3 spans 13 residues. The CDR3 protein is CASSYSGGGGYTF. The CDR3 DNA is TGTGCCAGCAGCTACTCCGGGGGGGGTGGCTACACCTTC.

The chain has TRBV5-5 and TRBJ2-5; 7 nucleotides agree with TRBD1. The CDR3 sequence is 17 residues long. Per germline, CDR1 SGHKS and CDR2 YYEKEE (reference sequence). After removal of 1 base from V and 0 bases from J, the junction contained 9 bases not matched to a gene. DNA for the CDR3: TGTGCCAGCAGCTTGAGACCCGGGACAGCGTACCAAGAGACCCAGTACTTC. It is translated as CASSLRPGTAYQETQYF.

V is TRBV7-9 and J is TRBJ2-3; D assignment may be TRBD1 or TRBD2 (5 bases each). The CDR3 contains 15 residues. Germline loops: CDR1 SEHNR, CDR2 FQNEAQ (reference sequence). V lost 1 base and J lost 3, with 11 bases in between. The CDR3 sequence is CASSLVVGETDTQYF. DNA for the CDR3: TGTGCCAGCAGCTTAGTCGTGGGGGAGACAGATACGCAGTATTTT.

This clonotype has a handful of counts. The chain employs TRBV10-3 and TRBJ1-5; a possible D gene is TRBD1 (6 bases). The V gene lost 4 bases and the J gene lost 9 bases, with 22 bases spanning the gap. Germline V CDR1 and CDR2: ENHRY, SYGVKD. CDR3 length equals 16 residues. The CDR3 sequence is CAISVPEGGSLRPQHF. CDR3 nucleotide sequence: TGTGCCATCAGTGTCCCGGAGGGGGGGAGCTTGAGGCCCCAGCATTTT.

This clonotype was observed at least ten times. The chain couples TRBV28 to TRBJ1-5, with 9 bases that match TRBD1. V gave up 4 bases and J gave up 7 bases; unmatched junction bases: 8. CDR1 is MDHEN and CDR2 is SYDVKM in the germline V gene. The CDR3 runs to 15 residues. CDR3: CASSSLTGGKQPQHF. The CDR3 region has the DNA TGTGCCAGCAGTTCCTTGACAGGGGGAAAGCAGCCCCAGCATTTT.

The V and J genes are TRBV25-1 and TRBJ1-4, with 7 positions matching TRBD1. Germline CDR1 and CDR2: MGHDK and SYGVNS. V shed 1 base and J 0 bases; nucleotides not matched to a gene: 5. The CDR3 extends over 17 amino acids. The CDR3 sequence is CASSELGGPATNEKLFF. The CDR3, as DNA: TGTGCCAGCAGTGAATTAGGGGGCCCTGCAACTAATGAAAAACTGTTTTTT.